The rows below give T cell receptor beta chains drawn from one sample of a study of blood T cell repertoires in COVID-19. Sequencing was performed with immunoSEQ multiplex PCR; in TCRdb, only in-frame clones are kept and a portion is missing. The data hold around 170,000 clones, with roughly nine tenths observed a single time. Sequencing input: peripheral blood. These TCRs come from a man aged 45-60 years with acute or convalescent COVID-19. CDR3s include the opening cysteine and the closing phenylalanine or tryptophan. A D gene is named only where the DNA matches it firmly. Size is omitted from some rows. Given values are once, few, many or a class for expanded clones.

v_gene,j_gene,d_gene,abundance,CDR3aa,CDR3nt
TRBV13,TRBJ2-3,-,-,CASSPLSTDTQYF,TGTGCCAGCAGCCCCCTGAGCACAGATACGCAGTATTTT
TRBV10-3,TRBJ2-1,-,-,CAISEIDNEQFF,TGTGCCATCAGTGAGATCGACAATGAGCAGTTCTTC
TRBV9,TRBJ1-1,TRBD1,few,CASSGGTDGTEAFF,TGTGCCAGCAGCGGGGGGACAGACGGCACTGAAGCTTTCTTT
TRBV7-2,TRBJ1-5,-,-,CASSLVAGVSNQPQHF,TGTGCCAGCAGCTTAGTGGCGGGGGTTAGCAATCAGCCCCAGCATTTT
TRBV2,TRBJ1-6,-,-,CASSGQANSPLHF,TGTGCCAGCAGTGGACAGGCTAATTCACCCCTCCACTTT
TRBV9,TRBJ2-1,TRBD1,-,CASSRDRGYNEQFF,TGTGCCAGCAGCCGGGACAGGGGTTACAATGAGCAGTTCTTC
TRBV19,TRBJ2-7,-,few,CASSPRRSSYEQYF,TGTGCCAGTAGTCCCCGACGGAGCTCCTACGAGCAGTACTTC
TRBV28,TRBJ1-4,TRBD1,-,CASGPGQGIEKLFF,TGTGCCAGCGGTCCGGGACAGGGGATCGAAAAACTGTTTTTT
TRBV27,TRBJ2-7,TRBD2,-,CASSSLAGIHEQYF,TGTGCCAGCAGTTCGCTAGCGGGAATCCACGAGCAGTACTTC
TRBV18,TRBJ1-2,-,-,CASSPAGGSSGYTF,TGTGCCAGCTCACCAGCCGGGGGATCATCTGGCTACACCTTC
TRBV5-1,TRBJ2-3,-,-,CASSLGRDTDTQYF,TGCGCCAGCAGCCTCGGCAGGGATACAGATACGCAGTATTTT
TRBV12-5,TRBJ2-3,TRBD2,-,CASGCRLAGDIDTQYF,TGTGCTAGTGGTTGCCGACTAGCGGGGGATATAGATACGCAGTATTTT
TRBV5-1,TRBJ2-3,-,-,CASSATRGWADTQYF,TGCGCCAGCAGCGCCACAAGGGGTTGGGCAGATACGCAGTATTTT
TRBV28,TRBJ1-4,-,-,CASSTPRALNEKLFF,TGTGCCAGCAGTACCCCCAGGGCGTTAAATGAAAAACTGTTTTTT
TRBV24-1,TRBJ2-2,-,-,CATSDPGPGNTGELFF,TGTGCCACCAGTGATCCTGGTCCGGGAAACACCGGGGAGCTGTTTTTT
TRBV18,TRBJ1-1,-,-,CASSPAGTEAFF,TGTGCCAGCTCACCAGCGGGGACTGAAGCTTTCTTT
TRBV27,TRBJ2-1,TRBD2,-,CASSFTSGDQWFF,TGTGCCAGCAGTTTCACTAGCGGGGACCAGTGGTTCTTC
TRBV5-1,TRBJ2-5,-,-,CASSLDLSRGTQYF,TGCGCCAGCAGCTTGGATCTCTCCAGGGGGACCCAGTACTTC
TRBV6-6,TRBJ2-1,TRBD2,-,CASEGAGEDNEQFF,TGTGCCAGCGAGGGAGCGGGAGAAGACAATGAGCAGTTCTTC
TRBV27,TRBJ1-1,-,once,CASSPRHTLGTEAFF,TGTGCCAGCAGCCCCCGCCACACGCTCGGGACTGAAGCTTTCTTT
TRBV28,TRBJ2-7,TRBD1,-,CASSSPGQWRYEQYF,TGTGCCAGCAGTTCCCCGGGACAGTGGCGCTACGAGCAGTACTTC
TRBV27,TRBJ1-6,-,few,CASSYVLKGSPTYNSPLHF,TGTGCCAGCAGTTACGTCTTAAAGGGGTCGCCCACCTATAATTCACCCCTCCACTTT
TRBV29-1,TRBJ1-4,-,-,CSVSANEKLFF,TGCAGCGTTTCTGCTAATGAAAAACTGTTTTTT
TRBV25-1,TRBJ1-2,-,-,CASSQGQAGGTNYGYTF,TGTGCCAGCAGCCAAGGGCAGGCCGGAGGAACGAACTATGGCTACACCTTC
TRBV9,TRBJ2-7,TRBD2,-,CASSPGRPSNYEQYF,TGTGCCAGCAGCCCCGGGAGGCCATCGAACTACGAGCAGTACTTC
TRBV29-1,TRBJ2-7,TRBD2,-,CSVEKLAGAYEQYF,TGCAGCGTTGAAAAACTAGCGGGGGCCTACGAGCAGTACTTC
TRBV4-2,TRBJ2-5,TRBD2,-,CASSQDAGRGGTTQYF,TGTGCCAGCAGCCAAGATGCGGGGCGGGGGGGTACGACCCAGTACTTC
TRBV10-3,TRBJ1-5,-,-,CATNEQGNQPQHF,TGTGCCACCAACGAACAGGGTAATCAGCCCCAGCATTTT
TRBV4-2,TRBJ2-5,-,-,CASSQAIGVGQETQYF,TGTGCCAGCAGCCAAGCAATCGGGGTGGGGCAAGAGACCCAGTACTTC
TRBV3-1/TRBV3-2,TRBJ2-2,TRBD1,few,CASSRGQGKTGELFF,TGTGCCAGCAGCCGCGGACAGGGGAAGACCGGGGAGCTGTTTTTT
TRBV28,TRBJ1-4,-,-,CASSFWANNEKLFF,TGTGCCAGCAGTTTCTGGGCAAATAATGAAAAACTGTTTTTT
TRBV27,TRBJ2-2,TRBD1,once,CASSFVTGGGSGELFF,TGTGCCAGCAGTTTTGTTACAGGGGGCGGCTCCGGGGAGCTGTTTTTT
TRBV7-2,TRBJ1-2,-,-,CASSLDENYGYTF,TGTGCCAGCAGCTTAGACGAGAACTATGGCTACACCTTC
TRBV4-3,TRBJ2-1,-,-,CASSQDELSFEQFF,TGCGCCAGCAGCCAAGATGAGTTGAGCTTTGAGCAGTTCTTC
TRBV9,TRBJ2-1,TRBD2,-,CASSATSAYNEQFF,TGTGCCAGCTCGGCGACTAGCGCGTACAATGAGCAGTTCTTC
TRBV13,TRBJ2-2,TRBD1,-,CASSLIRGQANTGELFF,TGTGCCAGCAGCTTAATCAGGGGGCAAGCGAACACCGGGGAGCTGTTTTTT
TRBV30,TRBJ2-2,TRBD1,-,CAWKRGGGFVGELFF,TGTGCCTGGAAAAGAGGGGGCGGCTTTGTCGGGGAGCTGTTTTTT